This TCR beta chain appears in the sequencing data of a study of cytomegalovirus exposure and HLA in healthy donors. Germline CDR1 is SGHRS and CDR2 is YFSETQ. This CDR3 has 14 residues. Trimming stripped 1 base from V and 6 bases from J, with 10 bases between. This clone is a singleton in its sample. Amplification used 60 Vbeta primers and 13 Jbeta primers. Some clones are missing from TCRdb's copy, which holds only in-frame ones; the method was immunoSEQ multiplex PCR. This sample yields approximately 140,000 clones, of which 55% to 80% are seen a single time; 14% belongs to the top ten. Sequencing used PBMCs. The receptor was isolated from a human donor in good health. V and J are TRBV5-1 and TRBJ2-2; maybe TRBD2 (6 bases). The CDR3: CASSLLSGSGELFF. In DNA form, the CDR3 reads TGCGCCAGCAGCTTGCTGAGCGGGTCCGGGGAGCTGTTTTTT.